This is a list of T cell receptor beta chains from one sample in a study of T cell responses to AZD1222 COVID-19 vaccine. Sequenced by immunoSEQ multiplex PCR; TCRdb stores in-frame clones only, minus some. The data hold around 100,000 clones, with nearly 90% observed a single time. The source material was peripheral blood, sampled on day 0 of AZD1222 vaccination. The receptors originated from an adult in good health. Both conserved end residues are part of each CDR3. D genes are given only for firm matches. The listing skips clone size in some rows; elsewhere it reads once, few, many or a size class.

abundance	j_gene	v_gene	d_gene	CDR3nt	CDR3aa
-	TRBJ1-1	TRBV5-5	-	TGTGCCAGCAGCCCGGGACTGATGAACACTGAAGCTTTCTTT	CASSPGLMNTEAFF
-	TRBJ2-1	TRBV11-2	-	TGTGCCAGCAGCTTAGAAGGGTTGGGTACGAATGAGCAGTTCTTC	CASSLEGLGTNEQFF
-	TRBJ1-4	TRBV7-2	TRBD1	TGTGCCAGCAGCCTCAGGGGGCCTGCAACTAATGAAAAACTGTTTTTT	CASSLRGPATNEKLFF
once	TRBJ2-7	TRBV2	TRBD2	TGTGCCAGCAGCTCCCGGGGGGGGCCGTACGAGCAGTACTTC	CASSSRGGPYEQYF
-	TRBJ1-5	TRBV24-1	TRBD1	TGTGCCACCAGTGACCCGTCAGGGGGAAATCAGCCCCAGCATTTT	CATSDPSGGNQPQHF
-	TRBJ1-4	TRBV11-2	TRBD1	TGTGCCAGCAGCCAGGACAGGCTGACGCTTAATGAAAAACTGTTTTTT	CASSQDRLTLNEKLFF
-	TRBJ1-1	TRBV12-3/TRBV12-4	-	TGTGCCAGCAGCCTACAGCTCACTGAAGCTTTCTTT	CASSLQLTEAFF
-	TRBJ1-4	TRBV2	-	TGTGCCAGCAGGAGGGGTATTAGCCAGTCTAATGAAAAACTGTTTTTT	CASRRGISQSNEKLFF
-	TRBJ1-1	TRBV19	-	TGTGCCAGTAATGGCGGGGGTCCTGAAGCTTTCTTT	CASNGGGPEAFF
once	TRBJ1-4	TRBV6-5	-	TGTGCCAGCAGCCCCTCCCTAACGAGGGAAAAACTGTTTTTT	CASSPSLTREKLFF